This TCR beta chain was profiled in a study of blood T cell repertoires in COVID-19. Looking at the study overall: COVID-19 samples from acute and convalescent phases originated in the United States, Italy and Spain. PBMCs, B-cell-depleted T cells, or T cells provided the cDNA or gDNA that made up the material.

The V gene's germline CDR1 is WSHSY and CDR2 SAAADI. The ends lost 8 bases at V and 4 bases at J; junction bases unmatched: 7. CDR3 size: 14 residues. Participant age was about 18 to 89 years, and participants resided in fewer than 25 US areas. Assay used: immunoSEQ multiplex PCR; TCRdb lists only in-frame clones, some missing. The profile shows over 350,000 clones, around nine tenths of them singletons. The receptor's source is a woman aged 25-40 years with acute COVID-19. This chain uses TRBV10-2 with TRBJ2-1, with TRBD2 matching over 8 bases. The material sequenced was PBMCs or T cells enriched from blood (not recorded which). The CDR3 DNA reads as TGCGCCAGCGTAGCGGGGAGCACTTACAATGAGCAGTTCTTC. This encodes CASVAGSTYNEQFF.